Each of the 15 T cell receptor beta chains below was sequenced from the same sample in a study of T cells after yellow fever vaccination. TCRdb recomputed calls from the 5' RACE reads with MiXCR, one row per CDR3 protein. The repertoire has about 220,000 distinct CDR3 sequences, less than 3.5% of them found once; the top ten carry about 3%. The sample was CD4+ T cells sorted from PBMCs, taken 10 days after the yellow fever booster vaccination. These receptors all come from a man between 18 and 29 years old who received the YFV17D yellow fever vaccine.

The chain joins TRBV14 to TRBJ1-2; no firm D call. V gave up 2 bases and J gave up 5 bases, with 9 bases separating them. In germline, CDR1 is SGHDN, CDR2 FVKESK. The CDR3 is 13 amino acids. DNA for the CDR3: TGTGCCAGCAGCCAAAATGCCGGGTATGGCTACACCTTC. This translates into CASSQNAGYGYTF.

The J gene is TRBJ2-7, the V gene TRBV28, with 13 bases identical to TRBD2. The length of the CDR3 is 15 residues. Germline CDR1 and CDR2: MDHEN and SYDVKM. V lost 5 bases, J lost 2 bases, and 3 bases stayed unmatched. The CDR3 loop is CASSPGTSGAYEQYV. CDR3 nucleotide sequence: TGTGCCAGCAGTCCCGGGACTAGCGGGGCCTACGAGCAGTACGTC.

A few counts support this clonotype. The CDR3 loop is CASSATGESNQPQHF. CDR3 DNA sequence: TGTGCCAGCAGCGCGACAGGGGAGAGCAATCAGCCCCAGCATTTT. The chain joins TRBV7-9 to TRBJ1-5; 8 bases map to TRBD1. Trimming removed 5 bases from V and 1 base from J; junction bases left unmatched: 4. Germline V CDR1 and CDR2: SEHNR, FQNEAQ (reference sequence). This CDR3 comprises 15 residues.

This clonotype was counted at least ten times. The CDR3 sequence: CASSPPGRSSYNEQFF. In DNA, the CDR3 is TGCGCCAGCAGCCCCCCCGGACGGAGCTCCTACAATGAGCAGTTCTTC. J is TRBJ2-1 and V is TRBV5-1; D gene ambiguous. V was shortened by 4 bases and J by 0 bases, with 14 bases between the two germline ends. The CDR3 runs 16 residues. Germline V gene sequence: CDR1 SGHRS, CDR2 YFSETQ.

This clonotype has only a few counts. The chain uses TRBV5-4 and TRBJ2-3, with D perhaps TRBD2 (6 bases). Germline values: CDR1 SGHNT, CDR2 YYREEE (reference sequence). The CDR3 has 16 amino acids. V lost 0 bases to trimming and J lost 3 bases, with 14 bases between them. CDR3 coding DNA: TGTGCCAGCAGCTTGGCCGGGACGGGGGAGACAGATACGCAGTATTTT. It yields the protein CASSLAGTGETDTQYF.

Ten or more counts support this clonotype. The chain carries TRBV6-1 and TRBJ2-2; D remains unclear. V was clipped by 3 bases and J by 4 bases, with 3 bases between them. This CDR3 spans 12 amino acids. Germline V gene lookup returns CDR1 MNHNS and CDR2 SASEGT. The CDR3 loop reads CASSDSTGELFF. The CDR3 DNA reads TGTGCCAGCAGTGACTCCACCGGGGAGCTGTTTTTT.

This clonotype was found a few times. This chain connects TRBV20-1 to TRBJ2-3; 8 nucleotides match TRBD1. Trimming cost V 5 bases and J 4 bases; bases outside gene matches: 8. Germline V gene lookup returns CDR1 DFQATT and CDR2 SNEGSKA (reference sequence). This CDR3 has 14 residues. In nucleotides, the CDR3 is TGCAGTGCTCGTCAGGGGGCGTCCGCAGATACGCAGTATTTT. Translation gives CSARQGASADTQYF.

The V and J genes are TRBV7-2 and TRBJ2-1; 9 bases agree with TRBD2. V lost 4 bases, J lost 4 bases, and 8 bases stayed unmatched. CDR3 size: 16 residues. CDR1 is SGHTA, CDR2 FQGNSA, per germline. The CDR3, as DNA: TGTGCCAGCAGCTCGATTAGCGGGGGAGTTTACAATGAGCAGTTCTTC. Protein: CASSSISGGVYNEQFF.

This clonotype was observed a handful of times. The chain carries TRBV7-2 and TRBJ1-5; 7 bases are shared with TRBD1. The CDR3 runs 16 residues. The germline V gene encodes CDR1 SGHTA and CDR2 FQGNSA. V shed 1 base, J shed 0 bases, and the junction held 3 bases outside the gene matches. The CDR3 loop reads CASSLGQGHSNQPQHF. The CDR3 region has the DNA TGTGCCAGCAGCTTAGGACAGGGTCATAGCAATCAGCCCCAGCATTTT.

This clonotype was counted between two and nine times. The chain recombines TRBV7-3 with TRBJ2-5, with a weak D call TRBD2 (5 bases). Per the germline V gene, CDR1 is SGHTA and CDR2 is FQGTGA. V shed 1 base and J shed 5 bases, with 8 bases lying between them. The CDR3 has 13 amino acids. The CDR3 DNA sequence: TGTGCCAGCAGCTTAAAGGGAGCGGAGACCCAGTACTTC. Residues: CASSLKGAETQYF.

This clonotype was counted ten times or more. The gene calls are TRBV2 and TRBJ2-1, with 7 bases matching TRBD1. V gave up 6 bases and J gave up 3 bases; unmatched junction bases: 8. CDR1 SNHLY and CDR2 FYNNEI come from the germline V gene. This CDR3 spans 15 amino acids. The CDR3 spells CASSSLGTDYNEQFF. CDR3 in DNA: TGTGCCAGCAGCTCACTAGGGACAGACTACAATGAGCAGTTCTTC.

Ten or more counts support this clonotype. V and J are TRBV5-5 and TRBJ2-4; D is perhaps TRBD2 (6 bases). The V and J ends lost 3 bases and 0 bases respectively, with 10 bases between them. From germline, CDR1 is SGHKS and CDR2 YYEKEE (reference sequence). CDR3 length equals 15 residues. The CDR3 coding sequence is TGTGCCAGCAGCTGGGGGGATCCAGCCAAAAACATTCAGTACTTC. Residues: CASSWGDPAKNIQYF. Combining the CDR3 with reference TRBV5-5 and TRBJ2-4 gives the whole variable domain DAGVTQSPTHLIKTRGQQVTLRCSPISGHKSVSWYQQVLGQGPQFIFQYYEKEERGRGNFPDRFSARQFPNYSSELNVNALLLGDSALYLCASSWGDPAKNIQYFGAGTRLSVL.

V and J are TRBV6-6 and TRBJ2-7, with D perhaps given as TRBD1 or TRBD2 (5 bases each). The germline V and J ends were trimmed by 0 bases and 4 bases, with 16 bases remaining between them. This CDR3 spans 16 amino acids. CDR1 and CDR2 (germline): MNHNY, SVGAGI (reference sequence). The CDR3 is CASSYSMGTGSYEQYF. In DNA form, the CDR3 reads TGTGCCAGCAGTTACTCGATGGGGACCGGGTCTTACGAGCAGTACTTC.

This clonotype was seen many times. The chain employs TRBV27 and TRBJ1-5; D remains ambiguous. There are 13 residues in the CDR3. Trimming cost V 6 bases and J 6 bases, with 12 bases left between them. CDR1 is MNHEY, CDR2 SMNVEV, per germline (reference sequence). The CDR3 DNA is TGTGCCAGCAGCGACCGTCCGAGTCAGCCCCAGCATTTT. Amino acids: CASSDRPSQPQHF.

The rearrangement links TRBV5-1 to TRBJ2-5; TRBD1 is a possible D gene (5 bases). CDR3 length equals 14 residues. Germline V gives CDR1 SGHRS, CDR2 YFSETQ. Between the trimmed V and J ends, which lost 7 bases and 1 base, there was a span of 14 bases. CDR3 in amino acids: CASAQAQGQETQYF. Written as DNA, the CDR3 is TGCGCCAGCGCCCAAGCGCAGGGCCAAGAGACCCAGTACTTC.